These 15 T cell receptor beta chains were sequenced from one sample in a study of blood T cell repertoires in COVID-19. Repertoires were generated with immunoSEQ multiplex PCR, while TCRdb's copy carries only in-frame clones and drops some. Of about 240,000 clones in the sample, about nine tenths were seen once. The specimen was peripheral blood. Receptors originate from a man in his sixties with acute or convalescent COVID-19.

The V gene is TRBV2, the J gene TRBJ2-2; D may be TRBD1 (5 bases). CDR3 length equals 14 residues. Trimming cost V 8 bases and J 7 bases, with 17 bases left between them. Germline V gene lookup returns CDR1 SNHLY and CDR2 FYNNEI. The CDR3 here is CASLGKGLIGELFF. CDR3 in DNA: TGTGCCAGCCTCGGAAAGGGGCTGATCGGGGAGCTGTTTTTT.

The chain uses TRBV30 and TRBJ2-1, with TRBD1 identical over 9 bases. CDR3 length: 14 amino acids. With 1 base clipped from V and 8 bases from J, the junction kept 6 bases outside the gene matches. Germline V CDR1 and CDR2: GTSNPN, SVGIG (reference sequence). CDR3 nucleotides: TGTGCCTGGAGTGGGGTGGGACAGGGAGATGAGCAGTTCTTC. This encodes CAWSGVGQGDEQFF.

This chain joins TRBV19 and TRBJ1-5, with 12 bases aligning to TRBD1. Trimming removed 6 bases from V and 6 bases from J; junction bases left unmatched: 0. Germline V gene sequence: CDR1 LNHDA, CDR2 SQIVND (reference sequence). The CDR3 consists of 13 residues. This CDR3 reads CASRGQGAQPQHF. CDR3 DNA: TGTGCCAGTAGGGGACAGGGGGCTCAGCCCCAGCATTTT.

This clone was detected a few times. This sequence joins TRBV7-9 and TRBJ1-2, with D perhaps TRBD1 (6 bases). V was cut by 0 bases and J by 4 bases, with 15 bases left in between. CDR1 is SEHNR and CDR2 is FQNEAQ in the germline V gene (reference sequence). CDR3 size: 16 residues. The CDR3 region has the DNA TGTGCCAGCAGCTTAGCTTTCTCTGGACAGACCTATGGCTACACCTTC. It is translated as CASSLAFSGQTYGYTF.

This chain uses TRBV7-2 with TRBJ2-5; the D is unclear. The CDR3 sequence is 11 residues long. V lost 4 bases and J 5 bases, leaving 5 bases between the germline ends. Germline CDR1 is SGHTA and CDR2 is FQGNSA. The DNA of the CDR3 is TGTGCCAGCAGCTCTAAGGAGACCCAGTACTTC. This sequence encodes CASSSKETQYF. The variable domain in full, with the rest retrieved from reference TRBV7-2 and TRBJ2-5, is GAGVSQSPSNKVTEKGKDVELRCDPISGHTALYWYRQSLGQGLEFLIYFQGNSAPDKSGLPSDRFSAERTGGSVSTLTIQRTQQEDSAVYLCASSSKETQYFGPGTRLLVL.

The chain joins TRBV2 to TRBJ1-1, with D maybe TRBD1 (6 bases). Trimming shortened V by 7 bases and J by 2 bases, and 11 bases separated the two germline ends. Per the germline V gene, CDR1 is SNHLY and CDR2 is FYNNEI. The CDR3 contains 13 residues. The CDR3 coding sequence is TGTGCCAGCAAGCCGGACAGAAACACTGAAGCTTTCTTT. Amino acids: CASKPDRNTEAFF.

The genes are TRBV6-5 and TRBJ2-7; the D is unclear. Trimming took off 0 bases at V and 7 bases at J, with 13 bases between the two ends. Germline V CDR1 and CDR2: MNHEY, SVGAGI. The CDR3 spans 14 residues. The CDR3 region has the DNA TGTGCCAGCAGTTACTCATCGTCAGGCAGAGAGCAGTACTTC. Its protein is CASSYSSSGREQYF.

The V gene is TRBV7-3, the J gene TRBJ2-3; TRBD2 agrees at 11 bases. V lost 4 bases to trimming and J lost 0 bases; unmatched junction nucleotides: 0. The V gene's germline CDR1 is SGHTA and CDR2 FQGTGA. The CDR3 is made up of 15 amino acids. CDR3 amino acids: CASSSSGGSTDTQYF. The CDR3 coding sequence is TGTGCCAGCAGCTCTAGCGGGGGGAGCACAGATACGCAGTATTTT.

This clone showed up just once. In DNA form, the CDR3 reads TGCGCCAGCAGCCCGCAGACAGACTACACCGGGGAGCTGTTTTTT. This sequence encodes CASSPQTDYTGELFF. V usage is TRBV5-1 and J usage is TRBJ2-2; D possibly corresponds to TRBD1 (5 bases). V shed 4 bases and J shed 3 bases, with 13 bases lying between them. From germline, CDR1 is SGHRS and CDR2 YFSETQ. There are 15 residues in the CDR3.

V and J are TRBV24-1 and TRBJ2-3; D gene ambiguous. Germline V gene data show CDR1 as KGHDR and CDR2 as SFDVKD. V was shortened by 3 bases and J by 6 bases, with 12 bases between the two germline ends. This CDR3 comprises 14 residues. CDR3 protein: CATSDPGTQDTQYF. CDR3 bases: TGTGCCACCAGTGATCCAGGAACCCAGGATACGCAGTATTTT.

V usage is TRBV19 and J usage is TRBJ2-1; TRBD2 aligns across 9 bases. CDR1 and CDR2 (germline): LNHDA, SQIVND (reference sequence). The J segment lost 2 bases and the V segment lost 4 bases, leaving 6 bases of the junction unmatched. The CDR3 is made up of 16 amino acids. The CDR3 sequence is CASSTSSGRTYNEQFF. Here the CDR3 DNA reads TGTGCCAGTAGTACAAGCAGCGGGAGGACCTACAATGAGCAGTTCTTC. Complete variable domain (other parts from reference TRBV19 and TRBJ2-1): DGGITQSPKYLFRKEGQNVTLSCEQNLNHDAMYWYRQDPGQGLRLIYYSQIVNDFQKGDIAEGYSVSREKKESFPLTVTSAQKNPTAFYLCASSTSSGRTYNEQFFGPGTRLTVL.

The rearrangement links TRBV27 to TRBJ1-6, with TRBD1 matching 7 bases. V gave up 6 bases and J gave up 10 bases; unmatched junction bases: 15. From germline, CDR1 is MNHEY and CDR2 SMNVEV (reference sequence). This CDR3 has 16 residues. The CDR3, as DNA: TGTGCCAGCAGCGGGTTTAGGGACAGAGTGTTCTCACCCCTCCACTTT. This codes for CASSGFRDRVFSPLHF.

The rearrangement links TRBV28 to TRBJ1-5; 9 bases are shared with TRBD1. Trimming cost V 4 bases and J 7 bases; bases outside gene matches: 11. The CDR3 totals 16 residues. Germline lookup yields CDR1 MDHEN and CDR2 SYDVKM. The CDR3 spells CASSSRPGTGTQPQHF. The DNA of the CDR3 is TGTGCCAGCAGTTCCCGACCAGGGACAGGGACCCAGCCCCAGCATTTT.

The V gene is TRBV7-2, the J gene TRBJ2-7; TRBD1 aligns across 7 bases. V was clipped by 3 bases and J by 0 bases; unmatched bases: 5. CDR1 is SGHTA, CDR2 FQGNSA, per germline. CDR3 length: 15 residues. The CDR3: CASSLQTGRSYEQYF. The CDR3 DNA follows: TGTGCCAGCAGCTTGCAGACAGGGCGCTCCTACGAGCAGTACTTC.

The chain has TRBV11-3 and TRBJ2-7; TRBD2 might be the D (6 bases). This CDR3 has 15 residues. Trimming cost V 8 bases and J 3 bases, with 20 bases left between them. CDR1 is SGHNT and CDR2 is YENEEA in the germline V gene. Here the CDR3 DNA reads TGTGCCAGCCAAAAGGGAGGAGGGGCCAACTACGAGCAGTACTTC. Encoded protein: CASQKGGGANYEQYF.